Shown below are 2 T cell receptor beta chains from a single sample sequenced in a study of blood T cell repertoires in COVID-19. Measured with immunoSEQ multiplex PCR; TCRdb has only the in-frame clones, and not every one. Found here are a few hundred thousand clones, roughly four fifths of them singletons; the top ten hold 7.5% to 10%. The sequenced sample was PBMCs or T cells enriched from blood (not recorded which). Source of these receptors: a man aged 35-49 years who had recovered from COVID-19.

The chain has TRBV5-1 and TRBJ1-5; D possibly corresponds to TRBD1 (5 bases). V was trimmed by 5 bases and J by 11 bases, leaving 14 bases between them. The CDR3 has 12 amino acids. Germline CDR1 reads SGHRS; CDR2 reads YFSETQ. CDR3 sequence (DNA): TGCGCCAGCAGAGGCGGGGACGGGTCCCAGCATTTT. The encoded protein is CASRGGDGSQHF. The complete variable domain, with remaining parts taken from reference TRBV5-1 and TRBJ1-5, reads KAGVTQTPRYLIKTRGQQVTLSCSPISGHRSVSWYQQTPGQGLQFLFEYFSETQRNKGNFPGRFSGRQFSNSRSEMNVSTLELGDSALYLCASRGGDGSQHFGDGTRLSIL.

This clone came up once. The chain joins TRBV6-5 to TRBJ1-2, with 11 positions matching TRBD1. V was clipped by 2 bases and J by 5 bases; unmatched bases: 4. CDR3 length equals 15 residues. CDR1 MNHEY and CDR2 SVGAGI come from the germline V gene. The CDR3 DNA follows: TGTGCCAGCAGTTACCCGGACAGGGGGCGGTATGGCTACACCTTC. Protein product: CASSYPDRGRYGYTF.